This TCR beta chain emerged from a study of T cell responses to AZD1222 COVID-19 vaccine. Notes on the study in general: Scientists sampled the repertoires only once the peak T cell response had passed. Spike was spanned by vaccine-associated CD4 TCRs, which were dominant at 160-218 and 743-854. Donors, mostly white British, included more females; clonal diversity was possibly underestimated.

About this clone itself: The antigen remains unidentified.

CDR1 and CDR2 (germline): LGHDT, YNNKEL (reference sequence). This CDR3 is 18 amino acids long. The trim removed 1 base at V and 0 bases at J, leaving 6 bases unmatched. The protocol was immunoSEQ multiplex PCR, while the TCRdb copy is restricted to in-frame clones and leaves out a portion. The sample lists about 54,000 clones, 89% seen once, with 2% in the top ten. This chain joins TRBV3-1 (or the pseudogene TRBV3-2) and TRBJ2-1, with 10 positions matching TRBD2. Sequencing used peripheral blood, obtained on day 0 of AZD1222 vaccination. The source is an adult in good health. CDR3 nucleotides: TGTGCCAGCAGCCAAGTTTCTAGCGGGAGCTCCTCCTACAATGAGCAGTTCTTC. It specifies CASSQVSSGSSSYNEQFF.